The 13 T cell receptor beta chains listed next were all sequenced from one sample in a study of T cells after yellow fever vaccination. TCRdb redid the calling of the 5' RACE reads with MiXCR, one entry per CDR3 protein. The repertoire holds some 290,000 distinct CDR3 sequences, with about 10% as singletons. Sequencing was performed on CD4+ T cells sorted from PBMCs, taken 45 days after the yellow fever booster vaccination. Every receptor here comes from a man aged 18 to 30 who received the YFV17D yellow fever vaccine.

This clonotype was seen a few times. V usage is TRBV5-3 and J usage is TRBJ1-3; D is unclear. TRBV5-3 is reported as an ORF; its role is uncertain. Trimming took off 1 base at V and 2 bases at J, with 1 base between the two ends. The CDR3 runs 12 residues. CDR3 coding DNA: TGTGCCAGAAGCTTGCCTGGAAACACCATATATTTT. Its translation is CARSLPGNTIYF.

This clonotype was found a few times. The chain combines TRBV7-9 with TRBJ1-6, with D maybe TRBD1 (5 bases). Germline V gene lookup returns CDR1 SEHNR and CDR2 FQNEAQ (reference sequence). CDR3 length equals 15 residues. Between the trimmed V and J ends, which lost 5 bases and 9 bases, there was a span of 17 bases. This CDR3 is CASSPGGGIGSPLHF. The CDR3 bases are TGTGCCAGCAGCCCGGGGGGAGGAATTGGTTCACCCCTCCACTTT.

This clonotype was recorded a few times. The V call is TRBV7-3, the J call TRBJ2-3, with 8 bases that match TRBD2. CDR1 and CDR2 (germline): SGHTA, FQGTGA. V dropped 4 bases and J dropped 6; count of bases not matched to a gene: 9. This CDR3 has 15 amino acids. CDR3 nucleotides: TGTGCCAGCAGCTCCTTGGCGGGGGGCCTGGATACGCAGTATTTT. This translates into CASSSLAGGLDTQYF.

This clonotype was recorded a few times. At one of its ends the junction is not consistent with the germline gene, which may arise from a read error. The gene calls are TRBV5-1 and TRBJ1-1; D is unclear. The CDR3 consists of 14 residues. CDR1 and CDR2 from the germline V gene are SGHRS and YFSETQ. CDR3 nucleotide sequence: TGCGCCAGCACCTTGACCGGTCCGAACACTGAAGCTTTCTTT. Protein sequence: CASTLTGPNTEAFF.

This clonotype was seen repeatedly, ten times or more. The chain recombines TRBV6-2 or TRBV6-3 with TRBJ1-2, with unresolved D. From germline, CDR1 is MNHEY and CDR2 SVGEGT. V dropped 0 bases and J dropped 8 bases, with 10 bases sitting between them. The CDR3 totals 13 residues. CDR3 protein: CASSYSTPLGYTF. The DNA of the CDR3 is TGTGCCAGCAGTTACTCGACGCCGTTGGGCTACACCTTC.

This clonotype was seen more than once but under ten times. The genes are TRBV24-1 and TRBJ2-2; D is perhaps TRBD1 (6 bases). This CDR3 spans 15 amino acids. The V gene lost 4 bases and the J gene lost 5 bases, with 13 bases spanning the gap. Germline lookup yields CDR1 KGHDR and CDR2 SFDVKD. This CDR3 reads CATSDSVQGTGELFF. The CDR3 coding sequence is TGTGCCACCAGTGACTCCGTACAGGGAACCGGGGAGCTGTTTTTT.

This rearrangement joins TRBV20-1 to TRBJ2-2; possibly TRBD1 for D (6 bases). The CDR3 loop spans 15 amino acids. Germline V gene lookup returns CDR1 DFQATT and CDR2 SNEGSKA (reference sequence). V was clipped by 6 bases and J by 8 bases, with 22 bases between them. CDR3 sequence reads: CSAESGTHPWGELFF. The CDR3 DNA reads TGCAGTGCGGAGTCCGGGACACACCCCTGGGGGGAGCTGTTTTTT.

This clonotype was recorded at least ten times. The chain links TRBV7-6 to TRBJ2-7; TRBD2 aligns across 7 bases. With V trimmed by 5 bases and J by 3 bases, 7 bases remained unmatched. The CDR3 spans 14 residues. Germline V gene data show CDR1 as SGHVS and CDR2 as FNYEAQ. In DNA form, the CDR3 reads TGTGCCAGCAGCCAAAGCGGGGCCATCTACGAGCAGTACTTC. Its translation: CASSQSGAIYEQYF.

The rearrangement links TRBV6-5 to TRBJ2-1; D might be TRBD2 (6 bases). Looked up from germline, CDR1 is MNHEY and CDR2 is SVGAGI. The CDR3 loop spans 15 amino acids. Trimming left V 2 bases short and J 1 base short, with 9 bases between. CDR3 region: CASSYTAGSYNEQFF. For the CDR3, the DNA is TGTGCCAGCAGTTACACTGCGGGGTCCTACAATGAGCAGTTCTTC.

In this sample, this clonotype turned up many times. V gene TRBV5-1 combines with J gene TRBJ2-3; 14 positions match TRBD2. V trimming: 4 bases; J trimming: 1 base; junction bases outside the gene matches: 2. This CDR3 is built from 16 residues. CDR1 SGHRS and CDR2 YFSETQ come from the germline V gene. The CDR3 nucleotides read TGCGCCAGCAGCAGGACTAGCGGGGGGCGCACAGATACGCAGTATTTT. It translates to CASSRTSGGRTDTQYF.

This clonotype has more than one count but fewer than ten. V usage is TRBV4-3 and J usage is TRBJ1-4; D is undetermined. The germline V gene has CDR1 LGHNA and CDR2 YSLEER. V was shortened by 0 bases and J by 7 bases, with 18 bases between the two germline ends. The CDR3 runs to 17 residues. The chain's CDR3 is CASSQERRAARGEKLFF. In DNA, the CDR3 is TGCGCCAGCAGCCAAGAAAGGAGGGCCGCGCGTGGTGAAAAACTGTTTTTT.

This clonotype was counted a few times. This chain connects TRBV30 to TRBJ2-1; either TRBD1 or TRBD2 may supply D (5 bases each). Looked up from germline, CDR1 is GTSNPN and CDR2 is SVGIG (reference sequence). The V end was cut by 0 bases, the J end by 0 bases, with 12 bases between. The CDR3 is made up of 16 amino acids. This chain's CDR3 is CAWSVRGRLSYNEQFF. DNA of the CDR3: TGTGCCTGGAGTGTACGGGGACGCCTCTCCTACAATGAGCAGTTCTTC. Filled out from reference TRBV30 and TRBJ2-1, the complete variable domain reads SQTIHQWPATLVQPVGSPLSLECTVEGTSNPNLYWYRQAAGRGLQLLFYSVGIGQISSEVPQNLSASRPQDRQFILSSKKLLLSDSGFYLCAWSVRGRLSYNEQFFGPGTRLTVL.

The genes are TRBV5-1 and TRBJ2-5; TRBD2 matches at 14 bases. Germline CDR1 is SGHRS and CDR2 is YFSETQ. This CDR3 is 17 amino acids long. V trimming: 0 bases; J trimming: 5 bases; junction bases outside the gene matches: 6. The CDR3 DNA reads TGCGCCAGCAGCTTGGGACTAGCGGGGGGGAATGTGGAGACCCAGTACTTC. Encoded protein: CASSLGLAGGNVETQYF.